This T cell receptor beta chain came from a study of CD8 T cells in ankylosing spondylitis. Details on this clonotype: As yet, its antigen is unknown.

General observations from the study: It was reported that disease-linked clones were significantly enriched in matched ankylosing spondylitis synovial fluid. Several of the motif variants were reported before in synovial fluid and blood from reactive arthritis. For ankylosing spondylitis blood, a TCR beta motif of seven to nine highly homologous variants appeared characteristic.

Library preparation for TCR beta used quantitative 5'-RACE with molecular barcodes. TCRdb reprocessed the 5' RACE reads with MiXCR, giving one entry per CDR3 protein. The profile shows more than 650,000 distinct CDR3 sequences, roughly 12% of them singletons. This receptor was obtained from a male donor with ankylosing spondylitis. What was sequenced was blood, either unsorted or a sorted T cell fraction (not recorded which).

The CDR3 coding sequence is TGTGCCAGCAGCTCGACAGGGGGTGGAAACACCATATATTTT. It translates to CASSSTGGGNTIYF. This chain joins TRBV7-2 and TRBJ1-3; 9 bases are shared with TRBD1. Trimming took 4 bases from V and 3 from J; bases not matched to a gene: 1. Germline lookup yields CDR1 SGHTA and CDR2 FQGNSA. This CDR3 comprises 14 residues.